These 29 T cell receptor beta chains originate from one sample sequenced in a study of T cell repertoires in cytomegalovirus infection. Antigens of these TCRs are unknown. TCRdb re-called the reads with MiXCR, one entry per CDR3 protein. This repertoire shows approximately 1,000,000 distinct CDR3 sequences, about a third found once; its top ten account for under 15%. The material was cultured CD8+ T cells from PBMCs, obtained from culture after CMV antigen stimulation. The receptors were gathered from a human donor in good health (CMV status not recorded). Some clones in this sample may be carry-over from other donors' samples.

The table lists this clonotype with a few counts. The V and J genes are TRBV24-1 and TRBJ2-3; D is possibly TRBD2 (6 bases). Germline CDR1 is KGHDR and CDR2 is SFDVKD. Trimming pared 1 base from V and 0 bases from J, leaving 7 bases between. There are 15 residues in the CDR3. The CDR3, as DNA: TGTGCCACCAGTGATTTTGGGGGGAGCACAGATACGCAGTATTTT. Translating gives CATSDFGGSTDTQYF.

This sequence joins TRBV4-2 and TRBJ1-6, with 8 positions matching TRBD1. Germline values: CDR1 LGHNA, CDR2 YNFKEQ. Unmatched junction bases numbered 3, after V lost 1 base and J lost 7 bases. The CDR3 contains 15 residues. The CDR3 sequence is CASSQGTGKNSPLHF. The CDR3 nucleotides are TGTGCCAGCAGCCAAGGGACAGGGAAGAATTCACCCCTCCACTTT.

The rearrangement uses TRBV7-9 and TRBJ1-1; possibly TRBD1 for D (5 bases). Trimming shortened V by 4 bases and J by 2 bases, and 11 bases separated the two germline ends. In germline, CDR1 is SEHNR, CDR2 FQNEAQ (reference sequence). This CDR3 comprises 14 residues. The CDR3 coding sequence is TGTGCCAGCAGCTCTTACAGGATAAACACTGAAGCTTTCTTT. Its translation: CASSSYRINTEAFF.

CDR3 sequence reads: CASSLRAGGLVNEQFF. In nucleotides, the CDR3 is TGTGCCAGCAGCCTCCGGGCGGGGGGGCTTGTCAATGAGCAGTTCTTC. J is TRBJ2-1 and V is TRBV6-2 or TRBV6-3, with 9 bases identical to TRBD2. Germline V gene data show CDR1 as MNHEY and CDR2 as SVGEGT. The CDR3 sequence is 16 residues long. With 6 bases clipped from V and 6 bases from J, the junction kept 12 bases outside the gene matches.

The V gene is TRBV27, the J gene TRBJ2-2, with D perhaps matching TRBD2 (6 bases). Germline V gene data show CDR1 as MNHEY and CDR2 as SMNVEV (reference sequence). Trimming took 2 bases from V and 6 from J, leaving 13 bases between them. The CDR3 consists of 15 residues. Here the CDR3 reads CASSLELAVAGELFF. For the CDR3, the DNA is TGTGCCAGCAGTTTAGAACTAGCCGTCGCCGGGGAGCTGTTTTTT.

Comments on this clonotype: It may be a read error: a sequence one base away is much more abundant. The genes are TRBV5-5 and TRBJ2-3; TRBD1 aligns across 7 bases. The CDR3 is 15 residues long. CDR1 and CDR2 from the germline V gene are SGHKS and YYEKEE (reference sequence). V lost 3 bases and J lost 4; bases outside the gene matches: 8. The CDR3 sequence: CASSSRTGRSDTQYF. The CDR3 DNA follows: TGTGCCAGCAGCTCGAGGACAGGTCGCTCAGATACGCAGTATTTT.

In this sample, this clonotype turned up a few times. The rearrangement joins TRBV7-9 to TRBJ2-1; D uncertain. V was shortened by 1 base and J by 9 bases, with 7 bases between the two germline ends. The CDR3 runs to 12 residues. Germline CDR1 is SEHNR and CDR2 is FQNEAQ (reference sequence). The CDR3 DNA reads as TGTGCCAGCAGCTTAGTATGGAGTGAGCAGTTCTTC. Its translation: CASSLVWSEQFF.

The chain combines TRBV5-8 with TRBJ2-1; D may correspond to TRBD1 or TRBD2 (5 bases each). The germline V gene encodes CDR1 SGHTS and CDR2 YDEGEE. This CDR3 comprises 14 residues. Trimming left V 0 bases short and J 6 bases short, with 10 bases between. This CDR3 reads CASSLDVGGNEQFF. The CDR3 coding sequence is TGTGCCAGCAGCTTGGATGTTGGGGGCAATGAGCAGTTCTTC.

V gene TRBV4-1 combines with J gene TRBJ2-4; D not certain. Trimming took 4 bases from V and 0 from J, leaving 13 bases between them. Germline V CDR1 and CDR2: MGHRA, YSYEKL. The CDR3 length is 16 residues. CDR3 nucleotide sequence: TGCGCCAGCAGCCCTAGTTCGGCGAGAGCCAAAAACATTCAGTACTTC. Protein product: CASSPSSARAKNIQYF.

The CDR3 DNA sequence: TGTGCCAGCAGCTTGAACCCAGGTGCCACAGATACGCAGTATTTT. It codes for CASSLNPGATDTQYF. J is TRBJ2-3 and V is TRBV5-4; D remains ambiguous. The CDR3 length is 15 residues. CDR1 is SGHNT, CDR2 YYREEE, per germline (reference sequence). V lost 1 base and J lost 2, with 11 bases in between. The whole variable domain, filled in from reference TRBV5-4 and TRBJ2-3, reads ETGVTQSPTHLIKTRGQQVTLRCSSQSGHNTVSWYQQALGQGPQFIFQYYREEENGRGNFPPRFSGLQFPNYSSELNVNALELDDSALYLCASSLNPGATDTQYFGPGTRLTVL.

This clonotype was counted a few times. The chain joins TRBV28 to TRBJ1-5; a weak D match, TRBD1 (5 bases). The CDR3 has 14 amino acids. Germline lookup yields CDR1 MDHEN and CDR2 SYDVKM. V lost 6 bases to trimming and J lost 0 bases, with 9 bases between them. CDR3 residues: CASSTTASNQPQHF. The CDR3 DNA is TGTGCCAGCAGCACGACAGCTAGCAATCAGCCCCAGCATTTT.

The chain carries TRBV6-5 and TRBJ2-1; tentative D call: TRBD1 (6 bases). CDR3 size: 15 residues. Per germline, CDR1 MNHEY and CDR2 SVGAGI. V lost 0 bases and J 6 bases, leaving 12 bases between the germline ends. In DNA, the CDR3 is TGTGCCAGCAGTTACTCAAAACAGGGTGGCAATGAGCAGTTCTTC. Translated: CASSYSKQGGNEQFF.

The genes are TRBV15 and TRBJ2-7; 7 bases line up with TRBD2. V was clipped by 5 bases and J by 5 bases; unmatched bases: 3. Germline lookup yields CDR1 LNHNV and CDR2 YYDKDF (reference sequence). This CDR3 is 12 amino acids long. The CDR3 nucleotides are TGTGCCACCAGCCCGGGGGGTAACGAGCAGTACTTC. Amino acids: CATSPGGNEQYF.

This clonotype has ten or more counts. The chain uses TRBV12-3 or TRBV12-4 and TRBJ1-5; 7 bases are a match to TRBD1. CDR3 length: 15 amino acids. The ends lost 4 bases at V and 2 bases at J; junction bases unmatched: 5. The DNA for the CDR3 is TGTGCCAGCAGTTACAGGGGCGGAGGCAATCAGCCCCAGCATTTT. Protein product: CASSYRGGGNQPQHF.

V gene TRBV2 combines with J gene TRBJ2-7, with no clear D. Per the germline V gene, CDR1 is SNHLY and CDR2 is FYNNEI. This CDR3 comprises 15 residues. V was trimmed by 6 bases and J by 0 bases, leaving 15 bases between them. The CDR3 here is CASRFRAPLSYEQYF. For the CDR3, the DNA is TGTGCCAGCAGGTTTCGGGCGCCACTCTCCTACGAGCAGTACTTC. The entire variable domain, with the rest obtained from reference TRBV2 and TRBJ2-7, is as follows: EPEVTQTPSHQVTQMGQEVILRCVPISNHLYFYWYRQILGQKVEFLVSFYNNEISEKSEIFDDQFSVERPDGSNFTLKIRSTKLEDSAMYFCASRFRAPLSYEQYFGPGTRLTVT.

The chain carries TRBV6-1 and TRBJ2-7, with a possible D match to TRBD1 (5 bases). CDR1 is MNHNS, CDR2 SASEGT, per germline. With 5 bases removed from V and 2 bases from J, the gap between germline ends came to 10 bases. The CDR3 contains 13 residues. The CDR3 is CASSISGPYEQYF. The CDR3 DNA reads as TGTGCCAGCAGTATTTCAGGGCCCTACGAGCAGTACTTC.

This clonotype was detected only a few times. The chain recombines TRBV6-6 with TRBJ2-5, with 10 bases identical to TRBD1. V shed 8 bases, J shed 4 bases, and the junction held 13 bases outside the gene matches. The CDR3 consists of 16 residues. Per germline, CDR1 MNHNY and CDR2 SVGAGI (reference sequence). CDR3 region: CASSPGDRGPGETQYF. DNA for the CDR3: TGTGCCAGCTCCCCAGGAGACAGGGGGCCGGGAGAGACCCAGTACTTC.

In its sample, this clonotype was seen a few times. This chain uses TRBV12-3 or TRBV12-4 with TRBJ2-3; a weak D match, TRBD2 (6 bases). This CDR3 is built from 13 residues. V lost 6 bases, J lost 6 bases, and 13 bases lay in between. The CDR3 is CASSLGLADTQYF. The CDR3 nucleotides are TGTGCCAGCAGCTTGGGACTCGCGGATACGCAGTATTTT.

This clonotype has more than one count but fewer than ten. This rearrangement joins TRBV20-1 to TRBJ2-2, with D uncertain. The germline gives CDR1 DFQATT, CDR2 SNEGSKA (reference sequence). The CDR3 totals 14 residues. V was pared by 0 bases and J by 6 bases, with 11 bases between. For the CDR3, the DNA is TGCAGTGCTAGAGACTGGGGAAACTCCGGGGAGCTGTTTTTT. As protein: CSARDWGNSGELFF.

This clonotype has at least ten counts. The CDR3 region is CASGPVRGQETQYF. The CDR3 bases are TGTGCCAGCGGCCCAGTGCGGGGGCAAGAGACCCAGTACTTC. The genes are TRBV7-9 and TRBJ2-5; 7 bases agree with TRBD2. The CDR3 sequence is 14 residues long. In germline, CDR1 is SEHNR, CDR2 FQNEAQ (reference sequence). The trim removed 8 bases at V and 2 bases at J, leaving 8 bases unmatched. Full variable domain (outside the CDR3, taken from reference TRBV7-9 and TRBJ2-5): DTGVSQNPRHKITKRGQNVTFRCDPISEHNRLYWYRQTLGQGPEFLTYFQNEAQLEKSRLLSDRFSAERPKGSFSTLEIQRTEQGDSAMYLCASGPVRGQETQYFGPGTRLLVL.

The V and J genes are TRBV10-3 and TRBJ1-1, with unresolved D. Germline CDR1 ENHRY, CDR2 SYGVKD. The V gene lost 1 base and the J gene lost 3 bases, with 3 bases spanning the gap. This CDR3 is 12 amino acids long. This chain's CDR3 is CAISEYDTEAFF. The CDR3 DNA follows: TGTGCCATCAGTGAGTATGACACTGAAGCTTTCTTT.

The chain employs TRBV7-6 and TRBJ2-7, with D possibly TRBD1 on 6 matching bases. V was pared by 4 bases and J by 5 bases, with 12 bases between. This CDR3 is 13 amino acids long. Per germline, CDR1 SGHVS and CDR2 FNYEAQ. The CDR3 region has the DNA TGTGCCAGCAGCTCCCCCAGGGGCCACGAGCAGTACTTC. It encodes CASSSPRGHEQYF.

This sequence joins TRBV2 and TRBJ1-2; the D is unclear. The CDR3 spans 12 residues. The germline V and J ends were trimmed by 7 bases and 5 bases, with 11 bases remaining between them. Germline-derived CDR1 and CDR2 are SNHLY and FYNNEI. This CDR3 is CASKGQRYGYTF. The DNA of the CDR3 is TGTGCCAGCAAAGGGCAGCGTTATGGCTACACCTTC.

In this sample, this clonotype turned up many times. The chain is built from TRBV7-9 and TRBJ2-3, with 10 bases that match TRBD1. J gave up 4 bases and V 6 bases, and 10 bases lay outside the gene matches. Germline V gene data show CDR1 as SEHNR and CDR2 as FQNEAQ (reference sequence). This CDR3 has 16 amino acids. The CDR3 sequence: CASSRDRGTTADTQYF. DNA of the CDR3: TGTGCCAGCAGTAGGGACAGGGGCACTACGGCAGATACGCAGTATTTT.

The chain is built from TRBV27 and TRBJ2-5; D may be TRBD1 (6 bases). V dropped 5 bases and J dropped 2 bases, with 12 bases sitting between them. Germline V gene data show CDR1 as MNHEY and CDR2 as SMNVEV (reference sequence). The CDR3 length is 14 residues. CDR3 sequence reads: CASSRTGIQETQYF. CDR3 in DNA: TGTGCCAGCAGTCGCACAGGGATACAAGAGACCCAGTACTTC.

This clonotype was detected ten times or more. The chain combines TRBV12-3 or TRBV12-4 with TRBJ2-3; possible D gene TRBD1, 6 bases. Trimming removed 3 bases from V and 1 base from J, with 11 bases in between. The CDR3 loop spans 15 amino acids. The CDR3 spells CASSLLGHGTDTQYF. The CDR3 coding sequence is TGTGCCAGCAGTTTGTTGGGACATGGCACAGATACGCAGTATTTT.

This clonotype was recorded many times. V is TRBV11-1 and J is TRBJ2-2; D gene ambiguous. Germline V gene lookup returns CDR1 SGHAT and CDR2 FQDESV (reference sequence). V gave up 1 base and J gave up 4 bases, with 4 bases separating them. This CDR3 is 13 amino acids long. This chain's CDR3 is CASSLVVTGELFF. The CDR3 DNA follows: TGTGCCAGCAGCTTAGTTGTCACCGGGGAGCTGTTTTTT.

CDR3 in amino acids: CASLSHYGYTF. Written as DNA, the CDR3 is TGTGCCAGCCTATCCCACTATGGCTACACCTTC. This sequence joins TRBV18 and TRBJ1-2; D is undetermined. The germline CDR1 and CDR2 sequences are KGHSH and LQKENI. V shed 8 bases and J shed 3 bases, with 7 bases lying between them. CDR3 length: 11 residues. Combining the CDR3 with reference TRBV18 and TRBJ1-2 gives the whole variable domain NAGVMQNPRHLVRRRGQEARLRCSPMKGHSHVYWYRQLPEEGLKFMVYLQKENIIDESGMPKERFSAEFPKEGPSILRIQQVVRGDSAAYFCASLSHYGYTFGSGTRLTVV.

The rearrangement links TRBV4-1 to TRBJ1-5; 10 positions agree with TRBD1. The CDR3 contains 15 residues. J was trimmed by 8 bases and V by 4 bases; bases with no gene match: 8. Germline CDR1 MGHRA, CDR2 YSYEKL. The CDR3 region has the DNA TGCGCCAGCAGCCCAGACAGGGGGCAGAGTAAGCCCCAGCATTTT. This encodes CASSPDRGQSKPQHF.